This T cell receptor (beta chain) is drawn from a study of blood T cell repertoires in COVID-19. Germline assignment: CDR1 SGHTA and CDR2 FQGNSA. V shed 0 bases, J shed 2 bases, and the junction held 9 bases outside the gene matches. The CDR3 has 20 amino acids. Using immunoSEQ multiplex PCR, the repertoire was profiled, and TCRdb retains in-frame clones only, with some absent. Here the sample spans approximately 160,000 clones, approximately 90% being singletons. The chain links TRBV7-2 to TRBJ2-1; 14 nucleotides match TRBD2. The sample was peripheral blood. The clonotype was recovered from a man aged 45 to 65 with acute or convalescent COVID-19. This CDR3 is CASSLAGTSGGENAYNEQFF. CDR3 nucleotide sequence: TGTGCCAGCAGCTTAGCGGGGACTAGCGGGGGCGAAAATGCCTACAATGAGCAGTTCTTC.